This TCR beta chain was identified in a study of blood T cell repertoires in COVID-19. The CDR3 length is 18 residues. CDR1 is MNHNY and CDR2 is SVGAGI in the germline V gene (reference sequence). V dropped 5 bases and J dropped 0; count of bases not matched to a gene: 13. Generated by immunoSEQ multiplex PCR, the TCRdb table keeps only in-frame clones and is missing some. The table lists about 130,000 clones, approximately 81% of them singletons. The chain couples TRBV6-6 to TRBJ1-2; 9 bases fit TRBD1. The receptor was isolated from a woman in her thirties who had recovered from COVID-19. The sample consisted of peripheral blood. The CDR3 DNA reads as TGTGCCAGCAGTCCCCCGGACAGGGGACTCGAAGCTAACTATGGCTACACCTTC. Translated: CASSPPDRGLEANYGYTF.